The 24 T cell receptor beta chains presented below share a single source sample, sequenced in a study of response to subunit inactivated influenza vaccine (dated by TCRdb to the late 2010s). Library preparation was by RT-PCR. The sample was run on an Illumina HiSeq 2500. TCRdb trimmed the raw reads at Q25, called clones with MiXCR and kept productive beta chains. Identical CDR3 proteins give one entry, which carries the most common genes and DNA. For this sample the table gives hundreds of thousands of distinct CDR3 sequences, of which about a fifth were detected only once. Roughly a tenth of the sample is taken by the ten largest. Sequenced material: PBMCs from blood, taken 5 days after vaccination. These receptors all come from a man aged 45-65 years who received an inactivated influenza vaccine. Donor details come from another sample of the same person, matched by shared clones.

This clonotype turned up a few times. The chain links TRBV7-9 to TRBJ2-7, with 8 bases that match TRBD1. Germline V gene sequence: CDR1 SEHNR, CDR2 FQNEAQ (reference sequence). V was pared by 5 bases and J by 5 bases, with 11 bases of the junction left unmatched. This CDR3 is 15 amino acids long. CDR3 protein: CASSTVPDREHEQYF. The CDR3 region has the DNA TGTGCCAGCAGCACAGTACCGGACAGGGAACACGAGCAGTACTTC. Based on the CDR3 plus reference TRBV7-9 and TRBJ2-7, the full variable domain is DTGVSQNPRHKITKRGQNVTFRCDPISEHNRLYWYRQTLGQGPEFLTYFQNEAQLEKSRLLSDRFSAERPKGSFSTLEIQRTEQGDSAMYLCASSTVPDREHEQYFGPGTRLTVT.

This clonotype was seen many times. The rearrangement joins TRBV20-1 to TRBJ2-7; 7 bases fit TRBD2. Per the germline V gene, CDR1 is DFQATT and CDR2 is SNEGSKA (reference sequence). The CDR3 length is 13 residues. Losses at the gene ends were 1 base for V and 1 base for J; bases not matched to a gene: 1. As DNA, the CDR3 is TGCAGTGCTAGAGTGGGGGGGTCCTACGAGCAGTACTTC. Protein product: CSARVGGSYEQYF.

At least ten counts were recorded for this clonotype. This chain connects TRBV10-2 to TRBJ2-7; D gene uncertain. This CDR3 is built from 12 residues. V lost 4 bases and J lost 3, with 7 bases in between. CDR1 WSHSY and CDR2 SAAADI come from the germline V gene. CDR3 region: CASSVFSYEQYF. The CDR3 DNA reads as TGCGCCAGCAGTGTTTTCAGCTACGAGCAGTACTTC.

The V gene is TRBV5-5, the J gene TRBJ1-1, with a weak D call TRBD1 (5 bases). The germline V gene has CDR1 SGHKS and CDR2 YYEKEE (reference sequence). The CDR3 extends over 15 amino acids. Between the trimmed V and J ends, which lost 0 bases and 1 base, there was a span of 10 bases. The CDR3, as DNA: TGTGCCAGCAGCTTGGGGCGGGGGTGGAACACTGAAGCTTTCTTT. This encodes CASSLGRGWNTEAFF.

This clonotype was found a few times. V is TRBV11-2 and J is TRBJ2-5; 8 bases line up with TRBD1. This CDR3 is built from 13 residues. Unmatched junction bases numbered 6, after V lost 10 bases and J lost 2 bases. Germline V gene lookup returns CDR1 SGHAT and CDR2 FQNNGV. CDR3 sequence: CATGTGPQETQYF. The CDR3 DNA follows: TGTGCCACCGGGACAGGCCCACAAGAGACCCAGTACTTC.

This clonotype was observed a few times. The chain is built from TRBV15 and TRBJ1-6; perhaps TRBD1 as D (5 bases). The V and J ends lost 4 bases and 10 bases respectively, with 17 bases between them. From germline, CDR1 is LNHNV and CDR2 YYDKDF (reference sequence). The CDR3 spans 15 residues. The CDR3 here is CATSTPWGKESPLHF. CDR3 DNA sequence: TGTGCCACCAGCACCCCCTGGGGCAAGGAGTCACCCCTCCACTTT. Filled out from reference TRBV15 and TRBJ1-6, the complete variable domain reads DAMVIQNPRYQVTQFGKPVTLSCSQTLNHNVMYWYQQKSSQAPKLLFHYYDKDFNNEADTPDNFQSRRPNTSFCFLDIRSPGLGDTAMYLCATSTPWGKESPLHFGNGTRLTVT.

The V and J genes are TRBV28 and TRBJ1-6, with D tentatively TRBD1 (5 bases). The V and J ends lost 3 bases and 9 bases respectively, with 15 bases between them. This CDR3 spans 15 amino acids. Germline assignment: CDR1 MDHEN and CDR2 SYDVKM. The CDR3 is CASSFIGARSSPLHF. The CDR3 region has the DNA TGTGCCAGCAGTTTTATCGGGGCAAGAAGTTCACCCCTCCACTTT.

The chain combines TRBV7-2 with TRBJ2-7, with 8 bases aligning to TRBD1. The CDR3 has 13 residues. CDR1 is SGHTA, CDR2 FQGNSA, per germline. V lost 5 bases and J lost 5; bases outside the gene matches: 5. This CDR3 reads CASSRQGWDEQYF. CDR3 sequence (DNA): TGTGCCAGCAGCCGACAGGGGTGGGACGAGCAGTACTTC.

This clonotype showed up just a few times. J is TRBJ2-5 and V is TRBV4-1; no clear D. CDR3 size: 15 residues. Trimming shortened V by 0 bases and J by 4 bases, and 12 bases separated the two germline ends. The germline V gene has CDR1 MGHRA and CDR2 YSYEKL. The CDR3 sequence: CASSQEDLVGETQYF. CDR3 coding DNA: TGCGCCAGCAGCCAAGAGGATCTAGTAGGAGAGACCCAGTACTTC.

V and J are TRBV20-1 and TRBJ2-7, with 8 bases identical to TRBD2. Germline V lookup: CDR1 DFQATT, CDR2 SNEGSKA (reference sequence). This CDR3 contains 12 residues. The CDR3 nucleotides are TGCAGCGCCATAGCGGGATCCTACGAGCAGTACTTC. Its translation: CSAIAGSYEQYF.

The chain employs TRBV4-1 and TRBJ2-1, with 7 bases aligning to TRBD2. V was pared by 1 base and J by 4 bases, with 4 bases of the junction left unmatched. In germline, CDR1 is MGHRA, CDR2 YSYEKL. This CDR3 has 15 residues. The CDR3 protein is CASSQASGVYNEQFF. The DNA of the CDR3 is TGCGCCAGCAGCCAAGCTAGCGGAGTTTACAATGAGCAGTTCTTC.

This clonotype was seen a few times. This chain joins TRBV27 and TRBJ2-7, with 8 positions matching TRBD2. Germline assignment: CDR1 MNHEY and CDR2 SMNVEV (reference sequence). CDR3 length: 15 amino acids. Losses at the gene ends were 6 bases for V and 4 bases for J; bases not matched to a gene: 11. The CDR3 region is CASSSGTRGTYEQYF. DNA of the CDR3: TGTGCCAGCAGCAGCGGGACTAGGGGCACATACGAGCAGTACTTC.

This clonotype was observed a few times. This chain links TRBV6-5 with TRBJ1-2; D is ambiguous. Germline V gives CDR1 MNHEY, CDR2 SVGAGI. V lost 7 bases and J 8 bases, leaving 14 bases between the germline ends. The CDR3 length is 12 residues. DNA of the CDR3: TGTGCCAGCAACCACGCAGGAGGAGGCTACACCTTC. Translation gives CASNHAGGGYTF.

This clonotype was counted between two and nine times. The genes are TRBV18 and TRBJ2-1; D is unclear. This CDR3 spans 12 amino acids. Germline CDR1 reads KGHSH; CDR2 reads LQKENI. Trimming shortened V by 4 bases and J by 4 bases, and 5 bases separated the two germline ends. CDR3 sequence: CASSHQYNEQFF. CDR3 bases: TGTGCCAGCTCACACCAGTACAATGAGCAGTTCTTC.

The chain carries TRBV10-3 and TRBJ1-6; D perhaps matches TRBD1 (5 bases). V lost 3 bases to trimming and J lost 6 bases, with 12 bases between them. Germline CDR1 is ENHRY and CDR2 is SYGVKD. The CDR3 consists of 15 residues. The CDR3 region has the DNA TGTGCCATCAGTGATAGGGCGGGGCGTAATTCACCCCTCCACTTT. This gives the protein CAISDRAGRNSPLHF.

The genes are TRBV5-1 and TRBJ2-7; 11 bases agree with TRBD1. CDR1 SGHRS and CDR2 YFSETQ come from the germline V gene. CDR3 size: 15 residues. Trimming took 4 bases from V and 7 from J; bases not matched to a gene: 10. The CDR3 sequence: CASSPRDRGYGEQYF. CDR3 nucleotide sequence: TGCGCCAGCAGCCCGAGGGACAGGGGGTATGGAGAGCAGTACTTC.

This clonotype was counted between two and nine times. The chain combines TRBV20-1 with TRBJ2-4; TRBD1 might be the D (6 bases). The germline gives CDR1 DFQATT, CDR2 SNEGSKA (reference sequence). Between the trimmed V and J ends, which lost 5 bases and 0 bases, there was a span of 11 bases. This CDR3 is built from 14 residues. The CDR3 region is CSAVQGIAKNIQYF. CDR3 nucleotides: TGCAGTGCTGTACAGGGTATAGCCAAAAACATTCAGTACTTC.

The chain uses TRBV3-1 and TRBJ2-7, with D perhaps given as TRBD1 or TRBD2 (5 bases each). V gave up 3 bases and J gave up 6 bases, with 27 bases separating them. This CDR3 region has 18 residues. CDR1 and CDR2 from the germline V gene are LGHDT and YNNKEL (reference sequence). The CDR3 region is CASSHPSGSQKGRGEQYF. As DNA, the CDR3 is TGTGCCAGCAGCCACCCCTCAGGGAGCCAAAAAGGCCGGGGCGAGCAGTACTTC.

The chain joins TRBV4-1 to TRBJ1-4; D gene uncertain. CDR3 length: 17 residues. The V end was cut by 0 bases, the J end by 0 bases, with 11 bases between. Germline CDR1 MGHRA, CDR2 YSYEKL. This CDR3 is CASSQEQRLATNEKLFF. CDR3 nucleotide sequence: TGCGCCAGCAGCCAAGAACAGCGCCTTGCAACTAATGAAAAACTGTTTTTT.

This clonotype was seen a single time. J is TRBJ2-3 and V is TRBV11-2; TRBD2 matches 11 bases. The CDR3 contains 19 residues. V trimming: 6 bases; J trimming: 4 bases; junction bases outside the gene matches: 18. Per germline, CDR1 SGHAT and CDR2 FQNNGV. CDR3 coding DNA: TGTGCCAGCAGTTTCCGGATCCAGGGACTAGCGGAGGCCCCAGATACGCAGTATTTT. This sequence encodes CASSFRIQGLAEAPDTQYF.

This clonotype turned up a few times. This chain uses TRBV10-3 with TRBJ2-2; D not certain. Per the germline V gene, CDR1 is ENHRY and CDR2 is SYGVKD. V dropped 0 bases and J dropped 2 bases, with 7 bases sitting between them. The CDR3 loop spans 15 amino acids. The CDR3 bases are TGTGCCATCAGTGAGTCGATTCGAAACACCGGGGAGCTGTTTTTT. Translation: CAISESIRNTGELFF.

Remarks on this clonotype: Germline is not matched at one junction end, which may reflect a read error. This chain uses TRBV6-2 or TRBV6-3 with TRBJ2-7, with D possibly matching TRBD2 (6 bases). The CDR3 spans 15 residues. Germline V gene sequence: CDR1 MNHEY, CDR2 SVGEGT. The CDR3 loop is CASSYSIPGELGLLF. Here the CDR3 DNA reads TGTGCCAGCAGTTACTCGATTCCCGGGGAACTTGGACTACTATTC.

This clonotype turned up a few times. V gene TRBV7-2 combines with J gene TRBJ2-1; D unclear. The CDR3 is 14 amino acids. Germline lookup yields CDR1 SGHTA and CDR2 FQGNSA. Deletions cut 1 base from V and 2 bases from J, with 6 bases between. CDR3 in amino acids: CASSLDSAYNEQFF. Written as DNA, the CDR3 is TGTGCCAGCAGCTTAGATAGTGCCTACAATGAGCAGTTCTTC.

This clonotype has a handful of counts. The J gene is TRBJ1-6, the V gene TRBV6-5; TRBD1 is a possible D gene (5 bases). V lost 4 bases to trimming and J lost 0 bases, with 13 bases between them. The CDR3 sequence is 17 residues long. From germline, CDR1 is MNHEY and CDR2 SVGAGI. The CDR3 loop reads CASSSLGRGSYNSPLHF. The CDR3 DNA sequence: TGTGCCAGCAGTTCCCTCGGGAGGGGCTCCTATAATTCACCCCTCCACTTT.